This is a list of T cell receptor beta chains from one sample in a study of cytomegalovirus exposure and HLA in healthy donors. TCRdb keeps only in-frame clones here, not all; method: immunoSEQ multiplex PCR. Among some 150,000 clones listed, approximately 81% were seen once. Sample: PBMCs. These receptors were collected from a woman aged 25-40 years in good health and CMV-seropositive. CDR3s include the opening cysteine and the closing phenylalanine or tryptophan. Each record gives: clone size, J gene, D gene, V gene, CDR3 protein, CDR3 DNA. A D gene is named only where the DNA matches it firmly. Clone size is given for some rows only: seen once, a few or many times, or a class if the clone is expanded.

size: .; J: TRBJ2-5; D: .; V: TRBV30; CDR3: CAWSWSLNQETQYF; DNA: TGTGCCTGGAGTTGGTCTCTAAACCAAGAGACCCAGTACTTC
size: once; J: TRBJ1-1; D: TRBD1; V: TRBV7-2; CDR3: CASSGQGGSEAFF; DNA: TGTGCCAGCAGCGGACAGGGAGGGTCTGAAGCTTTCTTT
size: .; J: TRBJ2-5; D: TRBD1; V: TRBV2; CDR3: CASSERDRVEETQYF; DNA: TGTGCCAGCAGTGAAAGGGACAGGGTGGAAGAGACCCAGTACTTC
size: .; J: TRBJ1-5; D: .; V: TRBV15; CDR3: CATSRWIRSWGGALSNQPQHF; DNA: TGTGCCACCAGCAGGTGGATCCGTAGTTGGGGGGGGGCTCTGAGCAATCAGCCCCAGCATTTT
size: .; J: TRBJ1-1; D: .; V: TRBV2; CDR3: CASSGEGDTEAFF; DNA: TGTGCCAGCAGTGGGGAGGGTGACACTGAAGCTTTCTTT
size: .; J: TRBJ2-5; D: TRBD1; V: TRBV9; CDR3: CASSVGDRVSAETQYF; DNA: TGTGCCAGCAGCGTAGGGGACAGGGTCTCCGCGGAGACCCAGTACTTC
size: once; J: TRBJ1-1; D: .; V: TRBV13; CDR3: CASSLGVQAFF; DNA: TGTGCCAGCAGCTTAGGCGTTCAAGCTTTCTTT
size: few; J: TRBJ1-6; D: .; V: TRBV19; CDR3: CASSISSYNSPLHF; DNA: TGTGCCAGTTCGATCAGCTCCTATAATTCACCCCTCCACTTT
size: once; J: TRBJ1-1; D: TRBD1; V: TRBV5-5; CDR3: CASSLRGLGTEAFF; DNA: TGTGCCAGCAGCTTGAGGGGGCTGGGAACTGAAGCTTTCTTT
size: .; J: TRBJ2-1; D: TRBD1; V: TRBV7-6; CDR3: CASSSRQGTPLPLRSEQFF; DNA: TGTGCCAGCAGCTCTCGACAGGGGACGCCCTTACCTCTACGATCCGAGCAGTTCTTC
size: .; J: TRBJ2-7; D: TRBD2; V: TRBV11-2; CDR3: CASSLELTSGGKEQYF; DNA: TGTGCCAGCAGCTTAGAGCTAACTAGCGGGGGAAAAGAGCAGTACTTC
size: .; J: TRBJ1-1; D: .; V: TRBV14; CDR3: CASSQDQEGLGVGDTEAFF; DNA: TGTGCCAGCAGCCAAGATCAGGAGGGGTTGGGGGTGGGGGACACTGAAGCTTTCTTT
size: .; J: TRBJ1-1; D: .; V: TRBV4-3; CDR3: CASSQEPVEGAEAFF; DNA: TGCGCCAGCAGCCAAGAGCCGGTGGAGGGCGCTGAAGCTTTCTTT
size: once; J: TRBJ1-2; D: .; V: TRBV9; CDR3: CASSVGEGTRSYTF; DNA: TGTGCCAGCAGCGTAGGGGAGGGGACGAGGAGCTACACCTTC
size: once; J: TRBJ1-1; D: TRBD1; V: TRBV5-1; CDR3: CASSTGTANTEAFF; DNA: TGCGCCAGCAGCACGGGGACAGCAAACACTGAAGCTTTCTTT
size: .; J: TRBJ2-7; D: .; V: TRBV27; CDR3: CASSLSIAVSSYEQYF; DNA: TGTGCCAGCAGTTTATCGATAGCGGTGAGCTCCTACGAGCAGTACTTC
size: .; J: TRBJ2-2; D: .; V: TRBV5-1; CDR3: CASSLRYTGELFF; DNA: TGCGCCAGCAGCTTACGGTACACCGGGGAGCTGTTTTTT
size: once; J: TRBJ1-5; D: .; V: TRBV7-2; CDR3: CASSFRPVINQPQHF; DNA: TGTGCCAGCAGCTTTCGTCCGGTAATCAATCAGCCCCAGCATTTT
size: once; J: TRBJ2-3; D: .; V: TRBV7-2; CDR3: CASSLRPGTFTDTQYF; DNA: TGTGCCAGCAGCCTTCGTCCCGGGACTTTCACAGATACGCAGTATTTT
size: .; J: TRBJ2-7; D: TRBD1; V: TRBV4-2; CDR3: CASSQGWDGTGSYEQYF; DNA: TGTGCCAGCAGCCAAGGATGGGACGGGACAGGGTCTTACGAGCAGTACTTC
size: .; J: TRBJ1-1; D: TRBD1; V: TRBV27; CDR3: CASRRTGILMNTEAFF; DNA: TGTGCCAGCAGACGGACAGGGATTCTCATGAACACTGAAGCTTTCTTT
size: .; J: TRBJ2-7; D: TRBD2; V: TRBV5-6; CDR3: CASSLFRRGGSYEQYF; DNA: TGTGCCAGCAGCTTGTTTAGACGGGGGGGCTCCTACGAGCAGTACTTC
size: .; J: TRBJ1-1; D: .; V: TRBV14; CDR3: CASSRDRNTEAFF; DNA: TGTGCCAGCAGCCGAGACAGGAACACTGAAGCTTTCTTT
size: .; J: TRBJ1-1; D: .; V: TRBV5-5; CDR3: CASSLQGPGTEAFF; DNA: TGTGCCAGCAGCTTGCAGGGGCCAGGGACTGAAGCTTTCTTT
size: .; J: TRBJ1-1; D: .; V: TRBV5-6; CDR3: CASSAEGWHTEAFF; DNA: TGTGCCAGCAGCGCGGAGGGGTGGCACACTGAAGCTTTCTTT